Following are 3 T cell receptor beta chains from one sample sequenced in a study of CD8+CD57+ T cells in acquired aplastic anemia (dated by TCRdb to the late 2010s). The patients picked for sequencing were ones in whom flow cytometry had shown an expansion of CD8+CD57+ cells. Sequencing relied on an Illumina HiSeq 2000. Profiling of TCR beta VDJ combinations and CDR3 sequences used genomic DNA as the template. TCRdb reran the public reads through fastp at Q25 and MiXCR, keeping productive beta chains. All rows with the same CDR3 protein become a single entry with the most common DNA and genes. Here the sample has around 120,000 distinct CDR3 sequences; about 40% occur a single time. Approximately 2.6% of the sample lies in the top ten. Material: sorted CD4+, CD8+, or CD8+CD57+ T cells (not recorded which) from PBMCs. Receptor source: a human donor with aplastic anemia.

In this sample, this clonotype turned up a few times. In nucleotides, the CDR3 is TGTGCCAGCAGCTCCTCACCGGACAGGTTAGGAGAGACCCAGTACTTC. Residues: CASSSSPDRLGETQYF. The chain links TRBV5-5 to TRBJ2-5; 7 nucleotides align to TRBD1. V shed 3 bases, J shed 4 bases, and the junction held 12 bases outside the gene matches. Germline CDR1 is SGHKS and CDR2 is YYEKEE (reference sequence). CDR3 length: 16 residues.

This clonotype has more than one count but fewer than ten. J is TRBJ2-1 and V is TRBV6-1; maybe TRBD2 (6 bases). The CDR3 sequence is 15 residues long. CDR1 MNHNS and CDR2 SASEGT come from the germline V gene. V lost 6 bases and J 7 bases, leaving 19 bases between the germline ends. CDR3 amino acids: CASRAPGLLWNEQFF. The CDR3 nucleotides read TGTGCCAGCAGGGCCCCGGGACTCCTATGGAATGAGCAGTTCTTC.

A few counts support this clonotype. The gene calls are TRBV27 and TRBJ2-7, with D perhaps matching TRBD1 (6 bases). This CDR3 has 15 amino acids. Looked up from germline, CDR1 is MNHEY and CDR2 is SMNVEV (reference sequence). Trimming shortened V by 3 bases and J by 0 bases, and 12 bases separated the two germline ends. The CDR3 DNA sequence: TGTGCCAGCAGTTTTGGGGGCTTGAGCTCCTACGAGCAGTACTTC. Translated: CASSFGGLSSYEQYF.